This TCR beta chain came from a study of T cells in Graves' hyperthyroidism and ophthalmopathy. Study as a whole: It was at initial diagnosis, before any treatment, that peripheral blood was collected. Study-level points and caveats: Progression to ophthalmopathy was predicted a median of roughly 6.5 months early.

This clonotype has just a few counts. As yet, its antigen is unknown. This may come from a read error, since a much larger clone is one base off. The CDR3 length is 15 residues. Germline CDR1 reads MDHEN; CDR2 reads SYDVKM. Stability of Graves' hyperthyroidism was defined as absent ophthalmopathy progression within 18 months. The source of the PBMCs was less than 12 ml of fresh peripheral blood. Amplified regions were TCR beta CDR3 sequences from RNA transcripts. An initial round of RT-PCR targeting the TCR CDR3 relied on the HTBI primer set. TCRdb reanalysed the multiplex PCR reads using MiXCR and keeps one entry per CDR3 protein. The sample includes more than 300,000 distinct CDR3 sequences, around 14% seen only once; the top ten take 9.2%.

This clonotype was sampled from a woman between 18 and 30 years old with Graves' hyperthyroidism. Sequencing input: blood. The J gene is TRBJ2-7, the V gene TRBV28; TRBD2 agrees at 8 bases. Here the CDR3 reads CASSAGGAGSYGQYF. CDR3 sequence (DNA): TGTGCCAGCAGCGCGGGGGGAGCTGGGTCCTACGGGCAGTACTTC. Supplemented by reference TRBV28 and TRBJ2-7, the full variable domain reads DVKVTQSSRYLVKRTGEKVFLECVQDMDHENMFWYRQDPGLGLRLIYFSYDVKMKEKGDIPEGYSVSREKKERFSLILESASTNQTSMYLCASSAGGAGSYGQYFGPGTRLTVT.